This is a list of T cell receptor beta chains from one sample in a study of blood T cells in healthy people across ages. TCRdb re-analysed the 5' RACE reads in MiXCR, keeping a single row per CDR3 protein. This sample has hundreds of thousands of distinct CDR3 sequences, with roughly 32% found just once. Input material: blood. All receptors come from a woman aged 80 or over in good health. The CDR3 runs from the conserved cysteine through the conserved F or W. D genes are given only for firm matches. Clone sizes are given selectively: once, few, many, or a class where the clone is expanded.

TRBJ2-1 15 - TRBV6-1 many TGTGCCAGCAGTGGCCGGGGTGAGCGGAACAATGAGCAGTTCTTC CASSGRGERNNEQFF
TRBJ2-3 15 TRBD2 TRBV20-1 - TGCAGTGCTAGATCCACTAGCGGGCACACAGATACGCAGTATTTT CSARSTSGHTDTQYF
TRBJ2-1 16 TRBD2 TRBV5-4 - TGTGCCAGCAGCTTGGGGGGCGGGAGTGGGTGGAATGAGCAGTTCTTC CASSLGGGSGWNEQFF
TRBJ1-3 15 - TRBV12-3/TRBV12-4 few TGTGCCAGCAGCGGGGACGGAAGCTCTGGAAACACCATATATTTT CASSGDGSSGNTIYF
TRBJ2-6 18 - TRBV12-3/TRBV12-4 many TGTGCCAGCAGTTTACCCTCCCCGGGGATCTCTGGAGCCAACGTCCTGACTTTC CASSLPSPGISGANVLTF
TRBJ1-2 14 - TRBV4-1 few TGCGCCAGCAGCCAACTGCAGGGGAACTATGGCTACACCTTC CASSQLQGNYGYTF
TRBJ2-1 16 - TRBV10-3 - TGTGCCATCAGTGAGTCCCAGCCGTCACGGTACAATGAGCAGTTCTTC CAISESQPSRYNEQFF
TRBJ1-2 13 - TRBV6-6 many TGTGCCAGCAGTTACTTGGTCGACTATGGCTACACCTTC CASSYLVDYGYTF
TRBJ2-1 13 - TRBV5-1 many TGCGCCAGCAGCTATGGGGGCGAGGGGGAGCAGTTCTTC CASSYGGEGEQFF
TRBJ1-2 13 - TRBV5-6 many TGTGCCAGCAGCTTGGCCAGGACGTATGGCTACACCTTC CASSLARTYGYTF
TRBJ1-6 14 TRBD1 TRBV20-1 many TGCAGTGCTACCGGACAGGGCTATAATTCACCCCTCCACTTT CSATGQGYNSPLHF
TRBJ2-3 14 - TRBV6-5 many TGTGCCAGCAGTAGGAGGGGGCTCACAGATACGCAGTATTTT CASSRRGLTDTQYF
TRBJ1-5 16 TRBD1 TRBV9 many TGTGCCAGCAGCGTTGGACAGGGTGGATTCAATCAGCCCCAGCATTTT CASSVGQGGFNQPQHF
TRBJ1-4 14 - TRBV7-2 many TGTGCCAGCAGCTTGAGGGGGGGGAATGAAAAACTGTTTTTT CASSLRGGNEKLFF
TRBJ2-5 14 TRBD1 TRBV5-1 - TGCGCCAGCGGCTCAGGGGGACAGGGAGTGACCCAGTACTTC CASGSGGQGVTQYF
TRBJ2-1 11 - TRBV6-2/TRBV6-3 many TGTGCCAGCAGTAACAGTGGTGAGCAGTTCTTC CASSNSGEQFF
TRBJ2-7 14 - TRBV5-1 many TGCGCCAGCAGCCTTTACAGGGCCCCGAACGAGCAGTACTTC CASSLYRAPNEQYF
TRBJ1-5 19 - TRBV6-1 many TGTGCCAGCAGTGAATTGGCAGCACTCCTTTCTTATAGCAATCAGCCCCAGCATTTT CASSELAALLSYSNQPQHF
TRBJ2-7 14 - TRBV12-3/TRBV12-4 - TGTGCCAGCAGTTTACGGCGTGGAACCTACGAGCAGTACTTC CASSLRRGTYEQYF
TRBJ1-1 14 TRBD1 TRBV7-9 - TGTGCCAGCAGATCGACAGGGGAGAACACTGAAGCTTTCTTT CASRSTGENTEAFF
TRBJ2-7 13 - TRBV29-1 - TGCAGCGTTGAGACAGCGAGCTCCTACGAGCAGTACTTC CSVETASSYEQYF
TRBJ2-1 15 TRBD2 TRBV27 - TGTGCCAGCAGTCCCCGACTAGCGGGAGATCGGGAGCAGTTCTTC CASSPRLAGDREQFF
TRBJ1-4 15 TRBD1 TRBV14 - TGTGCCAGCAGCCCTCGACAGGGGGTTAATGAAAAACTGTTTTTT CASSPRQGVNEKLFF
TRBJ2-3 14 - TRBV6-1 many TGTGCCAGCAGTGATAAGCGGATCACAGATACGCAGTATTTT CASSDKRITDTQYF
TRBJ1-6 15 - TRBV2 few TGTGCCAGCAGCTCCCGGGACAAGTATAATTCACCCCTCCACTTT CASSSRDKYNSPLHF
TRBJ2-3 16 - TRBV4-3 - TGCGCCAGCAGCCAGGGAGAGGGACCTAGCACAGATACGCAGTATTTT CASSQGEGPSTDTQYF
TRBJ2-7 12 - TRBV7-9 - TGTGCCAGCAGGGACCTTGGGTACGAGCAGTACTTC CASRDLGYEQYF
TRBJ1-1 11 - TRBV13 - TGTACCAGCAGCTTAAATATGGTAGCTTTCTTT CTSSLNMVAFF
TRBJ1-5 12 - TRBV7-6 few TGTGCCAGCAGCTCCATGGGGCAGCCCCAGCATTTT CASSSMGQPQHF
TRBJ1-1 17 - TRBV7-2 few TGTGCCAGCAGCTTAGGCGGGGGAAGGACACGGAACACTGAAGCTTTCTTT CASSLGGGRTRNTEAFF
TRBJ2-7 14 - TRBV20-1 - TGCAGTGCTAGAGCGGGGGCGCAGTCCTACGAGCAGTACTTC CSARAGAQSYEQYF
TRBJ2-1 14 - TRBV19 - TGTGCCAGTAGTAGCCCGCTGGGGGACGATGAGCAGTTCTTC CASSSPLGDDEQFF
TRBJ2-5 13 - TRBV30 few TGTGCCTGGAGCGGCCAGGCTCAAGAGACCCAGTACTTC CAWSGQAQETQYF
TRBJ1-4 16 - TRBV6-1 - TGTGCCAGCAGGGGGGAGGGGCGGACAAAGGGTGAAAAACTGTTTTTT CASRGEGRTKGEKLFF
TRBJ2-1 18 TRBD2 TRBV20-1 - TGCAGTGCTAGAGTAGCGGGAGGGCTAACTAGCTCCTACAATGAGCAGTTCTTC CSARVAGGLTSSYNEQFF
TRBJ1-2 12 TRBD1 TRBV29-1 - TGCAGCGTGAGGACAGGGGCTTATGGCTACACCTTC CSVRTGAYGYTF
TRBJ1-4 12 - TRBV29-1 - TGCAGTACCCTGGGACAAAATGAAAAACTGTTTTTT CSTLGQNEKLFF
TRBJ2-1 13 - TRBV30 few TGTGCCTGGAGTGTACTGGGGCCTAATGAGCAGTTCTTC CAWSVLGPNEQFF
TRBJ2-7 15 - TRBV10-3 many TGTGCCATCAGTGATACGTCCCAACCGCCATACGAGCAGTACTTC CAISDTSQPPYEQYF
TRBJ2-1 14 TRBD2 TRBV20-1 many TGCAGTGCCGCCCTGGCGGGGGGGTTAAATGAGCAGTTCTTC CSAALAGGLNEQFF
TRBJ2-5 12 - TRBV6-5 many TGTGCCAGCAGACAGGGAAAAGAGACCCAGTACTTC CASRQGKETQYF